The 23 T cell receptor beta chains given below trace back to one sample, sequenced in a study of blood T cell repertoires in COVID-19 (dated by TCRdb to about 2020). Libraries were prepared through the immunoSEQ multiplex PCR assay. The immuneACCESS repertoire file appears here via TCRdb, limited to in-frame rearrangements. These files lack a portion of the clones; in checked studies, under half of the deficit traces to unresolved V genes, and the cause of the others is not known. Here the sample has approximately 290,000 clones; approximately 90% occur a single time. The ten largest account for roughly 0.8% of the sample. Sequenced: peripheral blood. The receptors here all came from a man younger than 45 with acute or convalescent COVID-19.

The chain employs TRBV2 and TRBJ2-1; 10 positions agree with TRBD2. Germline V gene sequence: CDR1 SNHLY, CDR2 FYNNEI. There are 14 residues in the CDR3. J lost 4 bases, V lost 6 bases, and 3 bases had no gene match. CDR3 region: CASRVAGGYNEQFF. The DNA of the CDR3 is TGTGCCAGCAGGGTAGCGGGAGGTTACAATGAGCAGTTCTTC.

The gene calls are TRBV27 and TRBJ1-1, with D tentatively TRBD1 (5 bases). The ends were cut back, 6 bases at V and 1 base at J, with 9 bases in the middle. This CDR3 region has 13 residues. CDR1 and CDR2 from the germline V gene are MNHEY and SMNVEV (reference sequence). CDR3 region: CASRKGQNTEAFF. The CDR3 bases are TGTGCCAGCAGAAAGGGGCAGAACACTGAAGCTTTCTTT.

DNA for the CDR3: TGTGCCAGCAGCAATGGACTTACCGGGGAGCTGTTTTTT. Translating gives CASSNGLTGELFF. This sequence joins TRBV7-9 and TRBJ2-2, with D possibly being TRBD2 (5 bases). The CDR3 spans 13 residues. The V gene's germline CDR1 is SEHNR and CDR2 FQNEAQ (reference sequence). V shed 5 bases and J shed 5 bases, with 9 bases lying between them.

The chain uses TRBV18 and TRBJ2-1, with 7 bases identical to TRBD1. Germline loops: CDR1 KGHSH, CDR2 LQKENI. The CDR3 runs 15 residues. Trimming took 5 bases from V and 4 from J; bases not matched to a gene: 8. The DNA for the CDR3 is TGTGCCAGCTCATATGACAGGGCCCTATACAATGAGCAGTTCTTC. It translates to CASSYDRALYNEQFF. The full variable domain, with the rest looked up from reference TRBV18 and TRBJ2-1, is NAGVMQNPRHLVRRRGQEARLRCSPMKGHSHVYWYRQLPEEGLKFMVYLQKENIIDESGMPKERFSAEFPKEGPSILRIQQVVRGDSAAYFCASSYDRALYNEQFFGPGTRLTVL.

The CDR3 DNA sequence: TGTGCCAGCAGCTTGGGACAGGGGGCTGGGGCCAACGTCCTGACTTTC. Translation: CASSLGQGAGANVLTF. The rearrangement uses TRBV5-4 and TRBJ2-6; 9 bases match TRBD1. The V gene end was trimmed by 0 bases and the J gene end by 2 bases; junction bases not matched to a gene: 0. From germline, CDR1 is SGHNT and CDR2 YYREEE (reference sequence). CDR3 length: 16 amino acids.

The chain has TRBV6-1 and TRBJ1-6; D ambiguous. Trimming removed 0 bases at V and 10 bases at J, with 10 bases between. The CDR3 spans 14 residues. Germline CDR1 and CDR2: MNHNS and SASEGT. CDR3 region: CASSEAQPSSPLHF. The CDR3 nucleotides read TGTGCCAGCAGTGAAGCCCAACCAAGCTCACCCCTCCACTTT.

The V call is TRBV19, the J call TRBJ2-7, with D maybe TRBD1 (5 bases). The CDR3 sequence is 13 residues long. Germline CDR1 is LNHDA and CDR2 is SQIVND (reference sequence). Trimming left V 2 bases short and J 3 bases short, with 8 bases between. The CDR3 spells CASSITRDYEQYF. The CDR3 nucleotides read TGTGCCAGTAGTATAACCAGGGACTACGAGCAGTACTTC. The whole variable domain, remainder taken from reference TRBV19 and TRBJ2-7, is DGGITQSPKYLFRKEGQNVTLSCEQNLNHDAMYWYRQDPGQGLRLIYYSQIVNDFQKGDIAEGYSVSREKKESFPLTVTSAQKNPTAFYLCASSITRDYEQYFGPGTRLTVT.

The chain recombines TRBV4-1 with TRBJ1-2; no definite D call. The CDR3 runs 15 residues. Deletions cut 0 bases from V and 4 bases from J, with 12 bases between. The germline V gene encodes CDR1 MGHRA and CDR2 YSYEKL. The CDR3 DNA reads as TGCGCCAGCAGCCAAGATTACGGTCACCTCTATGGCTACACCTTC. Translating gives CASSQDYGHLYGYTF.

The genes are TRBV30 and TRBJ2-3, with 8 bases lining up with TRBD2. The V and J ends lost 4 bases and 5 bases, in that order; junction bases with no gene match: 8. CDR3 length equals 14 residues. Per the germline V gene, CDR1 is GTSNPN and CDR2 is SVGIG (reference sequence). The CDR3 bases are TGTGCCTGGACCCGCGGGGGGCGGGGAGATACGCAGTATTTT. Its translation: CAWTRGGRGDTQYF.

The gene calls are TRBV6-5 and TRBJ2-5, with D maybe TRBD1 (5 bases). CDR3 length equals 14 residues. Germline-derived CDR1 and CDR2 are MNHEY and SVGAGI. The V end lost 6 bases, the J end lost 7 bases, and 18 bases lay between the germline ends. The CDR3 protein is CASRLRRVDRTQYF. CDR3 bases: TGTGCCAGCAGACTACGACGGGTTGACAGGACCCAGTACTTC.

CDR3 nucleotide sequence: TGTGCCAGCAGCTTGGGGGCGATAGGGTCGGGATGGGAGACCCAGTACTTC. Residues: CASSLGAIGSGWETQYF. The chain has TRBV5-4 and TRBJ2-5, with D possibly TRBD2 on 5 matching bases. Trimming removed 0 bases at V and 5 bases at J, with 20 bases between. The CDR3 runs 17 residues. The germline CDR1 and CDR2 sequences are SGHNT and YYREEE (reference sequence).

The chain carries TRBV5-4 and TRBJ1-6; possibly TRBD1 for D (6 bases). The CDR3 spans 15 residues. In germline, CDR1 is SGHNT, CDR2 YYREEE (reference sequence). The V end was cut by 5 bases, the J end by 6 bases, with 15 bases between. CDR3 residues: CASSEKTGINSPLHF. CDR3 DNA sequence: TGTGCCAGCAGTGAAAAAACAGGGATTAATTCACCCCTCCACTTT.

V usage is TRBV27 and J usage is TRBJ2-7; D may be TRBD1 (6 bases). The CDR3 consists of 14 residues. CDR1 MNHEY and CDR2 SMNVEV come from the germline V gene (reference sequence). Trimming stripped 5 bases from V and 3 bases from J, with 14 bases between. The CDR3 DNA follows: TGTGCCAGCAGTCCATCCCGGACAGTCTACGAGCAGTACTTC. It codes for CASSPSRTVYEQYF.

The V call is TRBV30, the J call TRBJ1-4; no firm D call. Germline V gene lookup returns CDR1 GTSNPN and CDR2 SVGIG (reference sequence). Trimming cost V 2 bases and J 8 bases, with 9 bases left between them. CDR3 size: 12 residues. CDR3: CAWSFRGEKLFF. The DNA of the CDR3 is TGTGCCTGGAGTTTTCGTGGCGAAAAACTGTTTTTT.

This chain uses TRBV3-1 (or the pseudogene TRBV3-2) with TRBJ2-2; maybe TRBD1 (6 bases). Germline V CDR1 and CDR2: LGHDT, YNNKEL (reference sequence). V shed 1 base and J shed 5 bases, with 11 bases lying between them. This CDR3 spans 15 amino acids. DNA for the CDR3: TGTGCCAGCAGCCAAGCACCAGGGGTTACCGGGGAGCTGTTTTTT. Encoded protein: CASSQAPGVTGELFF.

DNA of the CDR3: TGTGCCAGCAGCTTATACTATACAGGGGTTGAGTACGGCTACACCTTC. It yields the protein CASSLYYTGVEYGYTF. V and J are TRBV7-2 and TRBJ1-2; 7 bases are shared with TRBD1. V lost 2 bases to trimming and J lost 8 bases; unmatched junction nucleotides: 14. The CDR3 sequence is 16 residues long. Germline V gives CDR1 SGHTA, CDR2 FQGNSA.

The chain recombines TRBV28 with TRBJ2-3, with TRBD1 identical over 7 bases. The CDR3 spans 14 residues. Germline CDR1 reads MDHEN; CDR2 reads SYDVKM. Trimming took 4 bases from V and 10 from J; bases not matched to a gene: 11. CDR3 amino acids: CASSSRSGQTPQYF. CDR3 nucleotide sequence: TGTGCCAGCAGTTCACGTTCGGGACAGACACCGCAGTATTTT.

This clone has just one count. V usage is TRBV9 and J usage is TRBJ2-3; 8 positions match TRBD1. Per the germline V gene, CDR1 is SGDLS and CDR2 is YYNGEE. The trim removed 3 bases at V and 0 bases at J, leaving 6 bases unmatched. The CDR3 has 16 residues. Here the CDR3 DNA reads TGTGCCAGCAGCGCCCGGACAGGGATTAGCACAGATACGCAGTATTTT. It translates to CASSARTGISTDTQYF.

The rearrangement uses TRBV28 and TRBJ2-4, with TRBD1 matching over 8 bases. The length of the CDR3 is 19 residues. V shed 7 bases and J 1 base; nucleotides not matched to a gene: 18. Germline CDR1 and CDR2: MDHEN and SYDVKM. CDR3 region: CASTLPSSRGRVAKNIQYF. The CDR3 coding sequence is TGTGCCAGCACACTTCCATCCTCCAGGGGGCGAGTCGCCAAAAACATTCAGTACTTC.

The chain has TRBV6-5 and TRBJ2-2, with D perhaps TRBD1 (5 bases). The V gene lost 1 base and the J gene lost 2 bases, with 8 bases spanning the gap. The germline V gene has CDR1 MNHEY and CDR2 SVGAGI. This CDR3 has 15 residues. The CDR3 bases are TGTGCCAGCAGTTACTATGGACAAAACACCGGGGAGCTGTTTTTT. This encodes CASSYYGQNTGELFF.

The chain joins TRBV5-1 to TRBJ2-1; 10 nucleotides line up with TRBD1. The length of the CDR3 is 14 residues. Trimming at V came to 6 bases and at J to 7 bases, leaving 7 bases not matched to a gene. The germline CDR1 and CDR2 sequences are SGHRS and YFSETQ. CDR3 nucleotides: TGCGCCAGCAAGGGACAGGGGATCAAGAATGAGCAGTTCTTC. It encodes CASKGQGIKNEQFF.

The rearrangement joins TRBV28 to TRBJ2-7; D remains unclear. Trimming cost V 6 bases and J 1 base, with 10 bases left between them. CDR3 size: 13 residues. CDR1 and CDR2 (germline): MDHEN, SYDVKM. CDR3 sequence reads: CASRLPASYEQYF. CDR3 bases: TGTGCCAGCAGACTCCCCGCGTCCTACGAGCAGTACTTC.

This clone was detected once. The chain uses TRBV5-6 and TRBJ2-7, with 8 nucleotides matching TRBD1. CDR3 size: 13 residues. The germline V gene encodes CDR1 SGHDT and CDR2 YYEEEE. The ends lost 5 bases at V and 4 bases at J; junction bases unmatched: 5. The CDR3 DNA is TGTGCCAGCAGACCGACAGGGGATTACGAGCAGTACTTC. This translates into CASRPTGDYEQYF.